What follows are 3 T cell receptor beta chains derived from one specimen sequenced in a study of T cell changes during pregnancy in multiple sclerosis. Assay used: immunoSEQ multiplex PCR; TCRdb lists only in-frame clones, some missing. The profile shows some 61,000 clones, roughly 89% of them singletons. This specimen consisted of peripheral blood, obtained in the second trimester of pregnancy. Receptor source: a female donor with multiple sclerosis, enrolled in a pregnancy study.

This sequence joins TRBV25-1 and TRBJ1-3; possibly TRBD1 for D (6 bases). The V end was cut by 8 bases, the J end by 4 bases, with 9 bases between. Germline V CDR1 and CDR2: MGHDK, SYGVNS. There are 12 residues in the CDR3. The CDR3 DNA follows: TGTGCCAGCTCAGACAGGGGAAACACCATATATTTT. This gives the protein CASSDRGNTIYF.

The V and J genes are TRBV7-2 and TRBJ1-2; tentative D call: TRBD1 (6 bases). Germline V gene sequence: CDR1 SGHTA, CDR2 FQGNSA. CDR3 size: 17 residues. The ends were cut back, 2 bases at V and 2 bases at J, with 18 bases in the middle. CDR3 region: CASSLNRAGASNYGYTF. The DNA of the CDR3 is TGTGCCAGCAGCTTAAATAGAGCAGGGGCCTCAAACTATGGCTACACCTTC.

The genes are TRBV7-2 and TRBJ1-2; no clear D. Germline V gene sequence: CDR1 SGHTA, CDR2 FQGNSA. CDR3 length: 14 residues. The V and J ends lost 0 bases and 5 bases respectively, with 10 bases between them. CDR3 coding DNA: TGTGCCAGCAGCTTAGCGATAGCCCGTTATGGCTACACCTTC. This sequence encodes CASSLAIARYGYTF.